A selection of T cell receptor beta chains follows, all from one sample in a study of tumor-infiltrating lymphocytes in primary liver carcinoma. Via MiXCR, TCRdb re-called the multiplex PCR reads, giving one row per CDR3 protein. Of approximately 45,000 distinct CDR3 sequences in the sample, around 80% were seen once. Specimen: tumor-adjacent normal liver tissue. Receptors were obtained from a woman in her twenties or thirties with primary liver carcinoma and hepatitis B virus infection. Each CDR3 is given with its conserved first and last residue. Fields, in order: clone size, D gene, J gene, V gene, CDR3 length, CDR3 protein, CDR3 DNA. D genes are given only for firm matches. Clone size is not always given. Where it is, it says once, few, many or a class for expanded clones.

clone size: many; D gene: NA; J gene: TRBJ1-2; V gene: TRBV14; CDR3 length: 14; CDR3 protein: CASSQDRSSYGYTF; CDR3 DNA: TGTGCCAGCAGCCAAGATAGGTCCAGCTATGGCTACACCTTC
clone size: once; D gene: TRBD2; J gene: TRBJ2-7; V gene: TRBV11-2; CDR3 length: 16; CDR3 protein: CANSFGGRALGREQYF; CDR3 DNA: TGTGCCAATAGCTTCGGAGGGAGGGCATTAGGGCGCGAGCAGTACTTC
clone size: NA; D gene: NA; J gene: TRBJ1-6; V gene: TRBV28; CDR3 length: 15; CDR3 protein: CASSFSHGGSPPLHF; CDR3 DNA: TGTGCCAGCAGTTTTTCCCATGGGGGGAGTCCACCCCTCCACTTT
clone size: NA; D gene: TRBD1; J gene: TRBJ2-3; V gene: TRBV11-2; CDR3 length: 15; CDR3 protein: CASRLPGQFTDTKHF; CDR3 DNA: TGTGCCAGCAGACTACCGGGACAGTTCACTGATACGAAGCATTTT
clone size: many; D gene: NA; J gene: TRBJ2-1; V gene: TRBV13; CDR3 length: 15; CDR3 protein: CASSLGRGPYNEQFF; CDR3 DNA: TGTGCCAGCAGCTTAGGGCGGGGACCCTACAATGAGCAGTTCTTC
clone size: NA; D gene: NA; J gene: TRBJ2-5; V gene: TRBV12-3/TRBV12-4; CDR3 length: 16; CDR3 protein: CASSQFLGADQETQYF; CDR3 DNA: TGTGCCAGTTCACAGTTCCTTGGGGCAGACCAAGAGACCCAGTACTTC
clone size: NA; D gene: NA; J gene: TRBJ2-3; V gene: TRBV12-3/TRBV12-4; CDR3 length: 12; CDR3 protein: CASSFVQDTQYF; CDR3 DNA: TGCGCCAGCAGTTTTGTGCAAGATACGCAGTATTTT
clone size: NA; D gene: NA; J gene: TRBJ2-1; V gene: TRBV6-2/TRBV6-3; CDR3 length: 11; CDR3 protein: CVSSPYNEQCF; CDR3 DNA: TGTGTCAGCAGTCCTTACAATGAGCAGTGCTTC
clone size: few; D gene: TRBD2; J gene: TRBJ2-7; V gene: TRBV6-5; CDR3 length: 15; CDR3 protein: CTSSYSSGSSYEQYF; CDR3 DNA: TGTACCAGTAGTTACTCTAGCGGGAGCTCCTACGAGCAGTACTTC
clone size: NA; D gene: NA; J gene: TRBJ1-1; V gene: TRBV11-3; CDR3 length: 13; CDR3 protein: CTSSPRQNTEAFF; CDR3 DNA: TGTACCAGCAGCCCTAGACAAAATACTGAAGCTTTCTTT
clone size: NA; D gene: NA; J gene: TRBJ2-1; V gene: TRBV12-3/TRBV12-4; CDR3 length: 11; CDR3 protein: CASSQGVEHFF; CDR3 DNA: TGTGCCAGCAGTCAGGGAGTAGAGCATTTCTTC
clone size: NA; D gene: TRBD1; J gene: TRBJ2-3; V gene: TRBV6-1; CDR3 length: 15; CDR3 protein: CVSRSRGQRPDTQYF; CDR3 DNA: TGTGTCAGCAGGAGCCGGGGACAGAGGCCAGATACGCAGTATTTT
clone size: NA; D gene: TRBD1; J gene: TRBJ2-5; V gene: TRBV4-3; CDR3 length: 16; CDR3 protein: CASCYEGTGYQETQYF; CDR3 DNA: TGCGCCAGCTGCTATGAGGGGACAGGCTACCAAGAGACCCAGTACTTC
clone size: NA; D gene: NA; J gene: TRBJ2-7; V gene: TRBV20-1; CDR3 length: 14; CDR3 protein: CSAKGPGKIYEQYF; CDR3 DNA: TGCAGTGCTAAGGGCCCTGGGAAGATCTACGAGCAGTACTTC
clone size: once; D gene: NA; J gene: TRBJ1-2; V gene: TRBV29-1; CDR3 length: 13; CDR3 protein: CNVEGLRGYCYTF; CDR3 DNA: TGTAACGTGGAGGGCCTTCGGGGCTATTGCTACACCTTC
clone size: NA; D gene: NA; J gene: TRBJ2-5; V gene: TRBV29-1; CDR3 length: 12; CDR3 protein: CSTRASQETQYF; CDR3 DNA: TGCAGCACCAGGGCCTCTCAAGAGACCCAGTACTTC
clone size: NA; D gene: TRBD1; J gene: TRBJ1-2; V gene: TRBV12-3/TRBV12-4; CDR3 length: 14; CDR3 protein: CANSGQANNYGYTF; CDR3 DNA: TGTGCCAACAGCGGACAGGCAAATAATTATGGCTACACCTTC
clone size: NA; D gene: NA; J gene: TRBJ1-3; V gene: TRBV10-3; CDR3 length: 15; CDR3 protein: CATEDGDDSGNTICF; CDR3 DNA: TGCGCCACCGAGGACGGCGACGACTCTGGAAACACCATATGTTTT
clone size: many; D gene: NA; J gene: TRBJ2-7; V gene: TRBV6-2/TRBV6-3; CDR3 length: 13; CDR3 protein: CASFALGRYEQYF; CDR3 DNA: TGTGCCAGCTTCGCGCTAGGGCGGTACGAGCAGTACTTC
clone size: NA; D gene: NA; J gene: TRBJ1-1; V gene: TRBV11-2; CDR3 length: 11; CDR3 protein: CTNSPRTGAFF; CDR3 DNA: TGTACCAACAGCCCCAGGACTGGAGCTTTCTTT
clone size: NA; D gene: NA; J gene: TRBJ2-1; V gene: TRBV6-1; CDR3 length: 15; CDR3 protein: CASRLVGLWYNEQFF; CDR3 DNA: TGTGCCAGCAGGTTAGTGGGACTCTGGTACAATGAGCAGTTCTTC
clone size: many; D gene: NA; J gene: TRBJ2-7; V gene: TRBV12-3/TRBV12-4; CDR3 length: 13; CDR3 protein: CATKEAGVNEQYF; CDR3 DNA: TGTGCCACTAAAGAGGCAGGGGTTAACGAGCAGTACTTC
clone size: NA; D gene: TRBD2; J gene: TRBJ2-5; V gene: TRBV6-1; CDR3 length: 17; CDR3 protein: CASSLAPSGRGQGTQYF; CDR3 DNA: TGTGCCAGCAGTTTGGCCCCTAGCGGGAGGGGTCAAGGGACCCAGTACTTC
clone size: NA; D gene: TRBD2; J gene: TRBJ2-5; V gene: TRBV4-3; CDR3 length: 15; CDR3 protein: CASRQVRRERETQYF; CDR3 DNA: TGCGCCAGCAGGCAAGTCCGGCGGGAGCGGGAGACTCAGTACTTC
clone size: NA; D gene: NA; J gene: TRBJ2-7; V gene: TRBV29-1; CDR3 length: 13; CDR3 protein: CSVEGTVSHQQYF; CDR3 DNA: TGCAGCGTTGAAGGGACAGTCTCCCACCAGCAGTACTTC
clone size: NA; D gene: TRBD2; J gene: TRBJ2-7; V gene: TRBV10-3; CDR3 length: 13; CDR3 protein: CAISLAGAIKQYF; CDR3 DNA: TGTGCCATCAGTCTCGCGGGAGCGATCAAGCAGTACTTC
clone size: NA; D gene: TRBD2; J gene: TRBJ2-6; V gene: TRBV24-1; CDR3 length: 21; CDR3 protein: CATSDSAGLAGEGPGANVLTF; CDR3 DNA: TGTGCCACCAGTGATTCGGCGGGACTAGCGGGAGAGGGACCTGGGGCCAACGTCCTGACTTTC
clone size: NA; D gene: NA; J gene: TRBJ1-6; V gene: TRBV4-2; CDR3 length: 17; CDR3 protein: CAISQPWDPLNNSPLHF; CDR3 DNA: TGTGCCATCAGCCAACCTTGGGATCCTCTCAATAATTCACCCCTCCACTTT
clone size: NA; D gene: TRBD1; J gene: TRBJ2-3; V gene: TRBV5-1; CDR3 length: 13; CDR3 protein: CASTLQRTGTQYF; CDR3 DNA: TGCGCCAGCACCCTACAGCGGACAGGTACGCAGTATTTT
clone size: once; D gene: NA; J gene: TRBJ2-2; V gene: TRBV5-6; CDR3 length: 15; CDR3 protein: CGSSLAPGVTGELFF; CDR3 DNA: TGTGGCAGCAGCTTAGCACCCGGAGTCACTGGGGAGCTGTTTTTT
clone size: NA; D gene: NA; J gene: TRBJ2-2; V gene: TRBV6-2/TRBV6-3; CDR3 length: 13; CDR3 protein: CASSVADTGELFF; CDR3 DNA: TGTGCCAGCAGCGTAGCGGACACCGGGGAGCTGTTTTTT
clone size: NA; D gene: TRBD1; J gene: TRBJ2-7; V gene: TRBV4-3; CDR3 length: 14; CDR3 protein: CASSLLGTEYEQYF; CDR3 DNA: TGCGCCAGCAGCCTCCTTGGGACAGAGTACGAGCAGTACTTC
clone size: NA; D gene: NA; J gene: TRBJ2-2; V gene: TRBV6-2/TRBV6-3; CDR3 length: 15; CDR3 protein: CASIHSWTHTGELFF; CDR3 DNA: TGTGCCAGCATTCACAGTTGGACCCACACCGGGGAGCTGTTTTTT
clone size: NA; D gene: NA; J gene: TRBJ2-7; V gene: TRBV6-2/TRBV6-3; CDR3 length: 14; CDR3 protein: CASSHRDLFYEQYF; CDR3 DNA: TGTGCCAGCAGTCACCGGGACTTGTTTTACGAACAGTACTTC
clone size: NA; D gene: TRBD1; J gene: TRBJ2-7; V gene: TRBV11-2; CDR3 length: 13; CDR3 protein: CASTLEGGDEHYF; CDR3 DNA: TGTGCCAGCACCTTGGAAGGGGGCGACGAGCACTACTTC
clone size: once; D gene: TRBD2; J gene: TRBJ2-3; V gene: TRBV6-1; CDR3 length: 16; CDR3 protein: CARSGRITGGADTQYF; CDR3 DNA: TGTGCCAGAAGTGGAAGGATAACGGGAGGAGCAGATACGCAGTATTTT
clone size: NA; D gene: NA; J gene: TRBJ2-5; V gene: TRBV11-2; CDR3 length: 16; CDR3 protein: CASSTRTGSAMETQYF; CDR3 DNA: TGTGCCAGCAGCACAAGAACAGGGAGCGCGATGGAGACCCAGTACTTC
clone size: NA; D gene: TRBD2; J gene: TRBJ2-7; V gene: TRBV5-5; CDR3 length: 17; CDR3 protein: CASSLTLAGPITCEQYF; CDR3 DNA: TGTGCCAGCAGCTTGACTCTAGCGGGACCGATTACCTGCGAGCAGTACTTC
clone size: NA; D gene: NA; J gene: TRBJ2-3; V gene: TRBV11-2; CDR3 length: 17; CDR3 protein: CACSSPDLSPSTDTQYF; CDR3 DNA: TGTGCCTGCAGCTCCCCGGACTTGTCCCCTAGCACAGATACGCAGTATTTT
clone size: NA; D gene: TRBD1; J gene: TRBJ2-3; V gene: TRBV10-2; CDR3 length: 14; CDR3 protein: CASSEPDRAQPQYF; CDR3 DNA: TGCGCCAGCAGTGAGCCCGACAGGGCTCAGCCCCAGTATTTT
clone size: NA; D gene: NA; J gene: TRBJ2-7; V gene: TRBV5-6; CDR3 length: 15; CDR3 protein: CVSSLLASRSYEQYF; CDR3 DNA: TGTGTCAGCAGCTTGCTGGCGAGCCGATCCTACGAGCAGTACTTC
clone size: NA; D gene: NA; J gene: TRBJ1-1; V gene: TRBV11-2; CDR3 length: 15; CDR3 protein: CASRLGRGSYTEAFF; CDR3 DNA: TGTGCCAGCCGCTTAGGCCGGGGATCCTACACTGAAGCTTTCTTT
clone size: NA; D gene: NA; J gene: TRBJ2-7; V gene: TRBV4-2; CDR3 length: 14; CDR3 protein: CASSQGYLDYEEYF; CDR3 DNA: TGTGCCAGCAGCCAAGGGTACCTCGACTACGAGGAGTACTTC
clone size: NA; D gene: NA; J gene: TRBJ1-5; V gene: TRBV12-3/TRBV12-4; CDR3 length: 16; CDR3 protein: CASRLEYPVSNQPQHF; CDR3 DNA: TGTGCCAGCAGATTAGAATATCCAGTTAGCAATCAGCCCCAGCATTTT
clone size: NA; D gene: NA; J gene: TRBJ2-7; V gene: TRBV4-2; CDR3 length: 14; CDR3 protein: CASRQGYIDYEQYF; CDR3 DNA: TGTGCCAGCAGACAAGGGTACATAGACTACGAGCAGTACTTC
clone size: NA; D gene: TRBD2; J gene: TRBJ2-2; V gene: TRBV11-3; CDR3 length: 17; CDR3 protein: CASTQTRGRTQPGELRF; CDR3 DNA: TGTGCCAGCACCCAGACCCGCGGGAGAACTCAGCCCGGGGAGCTGCGTTTT
clone size: NA; D gene: NA; J gene: TRBJ1-1; V gene: TRBV29-1; CDR3 length: 12; CDR3 protein: CSVTHGGSEAFF; CDR3 DNA: TGTAGCGTTACACACGGGGGCAGTGAAGCTTTCTTT
clone size: many; D gene: TRBD1; J gene: TRBJ2-5; V gene: TRBV4-2; CDR3 length: 15; CDR3 protein: CASSQDFGQGETQYF; CDR3 DNA: TGTGCCAGCAGCCAAGATTTTGGACAGGGGGAGACCCAGTACTTC
clone size: many; D gene: NA; J gene: TRBJ1-2; V gene: TRBV19; CDR3 length: 12; CDR3 protein: CASTQGGRRYTF; CDR3 DNA: TGTGCCAGTACCCAGGGAGGTAGGCGCTACACCTTC
clone size: many; D gene: TRBD2; J gene: TRBJ2-2; V gene: TRBV5-1; CDR3 length: 18; CDR3 protein: CASSPGLAGGLNTGELFF; CDR3 DNA: TGCGCCAGCAGCCCGGGACTAGCGGGAGGTTTGAACACCGGGGAGCTGTTTTTT
clone size: NA; D gene: NA; J gene: TRBJ2-1; V gene: TRBV6-1; CDR3 length: 16; CDR3 protein: CASTLQGSGGGNEQFF; CDR3 DNA: TGTGCCAGCACCCTCCAGGGCTCCGGAGGGGGCAATGAGCAGTTCTTC
clone size: once; D gene: NA; J gene: TRBJ2-2; V gene: TRBV4-3; CDR3 length: 14; CDR3 protein: CANKSGAETGELFF; CDR3 DNA: TGTGCCAACAAATCAGGGGCGGAGACCGGGGAGCTGTTTTTT
clone size: once; D gene: NA; J gene: TRBJ2-3; V gene: TRBV11-2; CDR3 length: 13; CDR3 protein: CTSSISRENTQYF; CDR3 DNA: TGTACCAGTAGCATCTCCAGGGAGAATACGCAGTATTTT
clone size: NA; D gene: TRBD1; J gene: TRBJ2-7; V gene: TRBV5-1; CDR3 length: 14; CDR3 protein: CAGSWDGTGYEHYF; CDR3 DNA: TGCGCCGGCAGCTGGGACGGGACAGGGTACGAGCATTACTTC
clone size: NA; D gene: TRBD1; J gene: TRBJ2-7; V gene: TRBV20-1; CDR3 length: 14; CDR3 protein: CSAKGQGKIYEQYF; CDR3 DNA: TGCAGTGCAAAGGGACAGGGGAAAATCTACGAGCAGTACTTC